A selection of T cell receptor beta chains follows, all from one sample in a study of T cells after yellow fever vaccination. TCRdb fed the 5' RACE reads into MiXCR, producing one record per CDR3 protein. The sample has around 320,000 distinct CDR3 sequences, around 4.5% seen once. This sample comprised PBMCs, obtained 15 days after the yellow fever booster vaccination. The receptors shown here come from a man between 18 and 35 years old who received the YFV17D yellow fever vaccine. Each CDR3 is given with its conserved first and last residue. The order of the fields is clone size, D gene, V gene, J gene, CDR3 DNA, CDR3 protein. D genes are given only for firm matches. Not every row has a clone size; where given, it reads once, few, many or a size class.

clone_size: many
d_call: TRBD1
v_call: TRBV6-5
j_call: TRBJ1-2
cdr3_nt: TGTGCCAGCAGGACTATCGCAGGGGGCACTAACTATGGCTACACCTTC
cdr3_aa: CASRTIAGGTNYGYTF

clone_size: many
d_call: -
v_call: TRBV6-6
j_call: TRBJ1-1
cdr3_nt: TGTGCCAGCAGTGGCCCAGGGAACACTGAAGCTTTCTTT
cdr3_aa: CASSGPGNTEAFF

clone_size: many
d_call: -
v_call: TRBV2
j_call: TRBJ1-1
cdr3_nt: TGTGCCACCAGGGGGAACACTGAAGCTTTCTTT
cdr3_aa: CATRGNTEAFF

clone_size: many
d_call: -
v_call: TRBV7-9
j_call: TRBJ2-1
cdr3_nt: TGTGCCAGCAGCTACTTATGGGGTTCTCAAGGTGAGCAGTTCTTC
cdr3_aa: CASSYLWGSQGEQFF

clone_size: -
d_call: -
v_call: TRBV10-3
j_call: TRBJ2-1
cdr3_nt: TGTGCCTCCGTTTTTCTTAATGAGCAGTTCTTC
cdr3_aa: CASVFLNEQFF

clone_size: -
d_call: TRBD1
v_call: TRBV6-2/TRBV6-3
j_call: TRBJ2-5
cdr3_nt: TGTGCCAGCAGTTCTGACAGGGGGTGGGCGCGTGAGACCCAGTACTTC
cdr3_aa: CASSSDRGWARETQYF

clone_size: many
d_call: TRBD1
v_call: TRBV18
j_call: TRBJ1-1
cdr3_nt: TGTGCCAGCTCACCACTGGGACAGGGGCAGACTGAAGCTTTCTTT
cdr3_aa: CASSPLGQGQTEAFF

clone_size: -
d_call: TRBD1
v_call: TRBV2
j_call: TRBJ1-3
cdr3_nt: TGTGCCAGCAGTCCGACAGGGATAGGAAACACCATATATTTT
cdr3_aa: CASSPTGIGNTIYF

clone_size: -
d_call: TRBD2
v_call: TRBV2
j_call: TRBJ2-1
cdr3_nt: TGTGCCAGCAGGGGAACTAGCGGGGCCTCCTACAATGAGCAGTTCTTC
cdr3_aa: CASRGTSGASYNEQFF

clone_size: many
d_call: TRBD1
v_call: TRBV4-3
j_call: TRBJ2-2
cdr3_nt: TGCGCCAGCAGCCAAGCAGTGGACAGGCCCACCGGGGAGCTGTTTTTT
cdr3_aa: CASSQAVDRPTGELFF

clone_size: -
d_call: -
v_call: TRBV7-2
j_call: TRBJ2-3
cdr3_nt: TGTGCCAGCAGCCTTAGTTTAGTCGTAGGGGATACGCAGTATTTT
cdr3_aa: CASSLSLVVGDTQYF

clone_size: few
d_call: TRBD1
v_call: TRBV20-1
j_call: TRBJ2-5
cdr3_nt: TGCAGTGGGGACAGGGGGTGGGAGACCCAGTACTTC
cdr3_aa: CSGDRGWETQYF

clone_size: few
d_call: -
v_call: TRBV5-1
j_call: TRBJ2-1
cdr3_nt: TGCGCCAGCAGCTCGCTCTCACGAGGGGGGCCTGATTACAATGAGCAGTTCTTC
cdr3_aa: CASSSLSRGGPDYNEQFF

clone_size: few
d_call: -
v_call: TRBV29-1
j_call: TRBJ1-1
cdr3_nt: TGCAGCGCAGCGATGAGGGGTGTGGAGGCTTTCTTT
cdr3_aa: CSAAMRGVEAFF

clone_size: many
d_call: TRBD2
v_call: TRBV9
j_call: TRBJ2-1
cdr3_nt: TGTGCCAGCAGCGTCGGACTAGCGGGGGGGAATGAGCAGTTCTTC
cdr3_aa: CASSVGLAGGNEQFF